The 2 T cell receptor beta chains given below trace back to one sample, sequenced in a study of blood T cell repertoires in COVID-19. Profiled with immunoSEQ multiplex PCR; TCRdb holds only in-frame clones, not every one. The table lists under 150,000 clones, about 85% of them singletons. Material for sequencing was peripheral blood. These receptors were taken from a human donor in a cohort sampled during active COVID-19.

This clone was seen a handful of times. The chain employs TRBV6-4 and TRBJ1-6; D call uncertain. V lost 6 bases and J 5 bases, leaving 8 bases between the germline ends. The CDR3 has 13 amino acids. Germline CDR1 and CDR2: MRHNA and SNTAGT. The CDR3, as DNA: TGTGCCAGCAGCCAGGATCATAATTCACCCCTCCACTTT. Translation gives CASSQDHNSPLHF.

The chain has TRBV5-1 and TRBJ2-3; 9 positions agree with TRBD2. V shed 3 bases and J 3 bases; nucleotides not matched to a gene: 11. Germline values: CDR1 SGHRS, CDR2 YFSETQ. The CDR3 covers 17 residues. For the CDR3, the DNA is TGCGCCAGCAGCTCGTCGCTAGCGGGGATGCAGACAGATACGCAGTATTTT. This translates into CASSSSLAGMQTDTQYF.